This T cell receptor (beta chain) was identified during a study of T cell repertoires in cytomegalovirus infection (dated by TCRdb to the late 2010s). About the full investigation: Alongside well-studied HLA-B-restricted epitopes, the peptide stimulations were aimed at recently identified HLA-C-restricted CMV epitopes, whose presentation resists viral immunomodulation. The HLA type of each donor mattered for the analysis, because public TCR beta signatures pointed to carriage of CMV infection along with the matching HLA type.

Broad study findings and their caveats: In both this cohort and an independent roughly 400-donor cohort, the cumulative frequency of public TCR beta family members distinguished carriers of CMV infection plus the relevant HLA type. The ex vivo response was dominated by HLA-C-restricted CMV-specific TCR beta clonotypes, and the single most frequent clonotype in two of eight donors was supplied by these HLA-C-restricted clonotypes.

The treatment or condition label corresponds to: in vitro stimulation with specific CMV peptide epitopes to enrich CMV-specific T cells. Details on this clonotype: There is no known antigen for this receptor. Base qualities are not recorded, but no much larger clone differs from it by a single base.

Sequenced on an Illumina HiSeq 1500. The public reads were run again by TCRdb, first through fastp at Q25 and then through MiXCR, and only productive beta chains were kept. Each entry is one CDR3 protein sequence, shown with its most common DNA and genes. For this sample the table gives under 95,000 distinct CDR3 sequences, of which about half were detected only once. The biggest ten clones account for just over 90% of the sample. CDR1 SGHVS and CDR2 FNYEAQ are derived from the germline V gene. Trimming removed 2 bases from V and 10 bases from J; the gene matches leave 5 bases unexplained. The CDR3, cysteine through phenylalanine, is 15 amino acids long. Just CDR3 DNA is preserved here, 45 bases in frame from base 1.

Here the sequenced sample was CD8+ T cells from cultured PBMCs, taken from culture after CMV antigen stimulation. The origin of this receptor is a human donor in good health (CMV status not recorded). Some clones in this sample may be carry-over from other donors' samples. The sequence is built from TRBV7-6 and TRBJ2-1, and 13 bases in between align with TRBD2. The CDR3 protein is CASSLTSGRAGEQFF. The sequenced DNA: TGTGCCAGCAGCTTAACTAGCGGGAGGGCCGGGGAGCAGTTCTTC. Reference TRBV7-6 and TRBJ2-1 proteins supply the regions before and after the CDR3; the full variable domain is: GAGVSQSPRYKVTKRGQDVALRCDPISGHVSLYWYRQALGQGPEFLTYFNYEAQQDKSGLPNDRFSAERPEGSISTLTIQRTEQRDSAMYRCASSLTSGRAGEQFFGPGTRLTVL.